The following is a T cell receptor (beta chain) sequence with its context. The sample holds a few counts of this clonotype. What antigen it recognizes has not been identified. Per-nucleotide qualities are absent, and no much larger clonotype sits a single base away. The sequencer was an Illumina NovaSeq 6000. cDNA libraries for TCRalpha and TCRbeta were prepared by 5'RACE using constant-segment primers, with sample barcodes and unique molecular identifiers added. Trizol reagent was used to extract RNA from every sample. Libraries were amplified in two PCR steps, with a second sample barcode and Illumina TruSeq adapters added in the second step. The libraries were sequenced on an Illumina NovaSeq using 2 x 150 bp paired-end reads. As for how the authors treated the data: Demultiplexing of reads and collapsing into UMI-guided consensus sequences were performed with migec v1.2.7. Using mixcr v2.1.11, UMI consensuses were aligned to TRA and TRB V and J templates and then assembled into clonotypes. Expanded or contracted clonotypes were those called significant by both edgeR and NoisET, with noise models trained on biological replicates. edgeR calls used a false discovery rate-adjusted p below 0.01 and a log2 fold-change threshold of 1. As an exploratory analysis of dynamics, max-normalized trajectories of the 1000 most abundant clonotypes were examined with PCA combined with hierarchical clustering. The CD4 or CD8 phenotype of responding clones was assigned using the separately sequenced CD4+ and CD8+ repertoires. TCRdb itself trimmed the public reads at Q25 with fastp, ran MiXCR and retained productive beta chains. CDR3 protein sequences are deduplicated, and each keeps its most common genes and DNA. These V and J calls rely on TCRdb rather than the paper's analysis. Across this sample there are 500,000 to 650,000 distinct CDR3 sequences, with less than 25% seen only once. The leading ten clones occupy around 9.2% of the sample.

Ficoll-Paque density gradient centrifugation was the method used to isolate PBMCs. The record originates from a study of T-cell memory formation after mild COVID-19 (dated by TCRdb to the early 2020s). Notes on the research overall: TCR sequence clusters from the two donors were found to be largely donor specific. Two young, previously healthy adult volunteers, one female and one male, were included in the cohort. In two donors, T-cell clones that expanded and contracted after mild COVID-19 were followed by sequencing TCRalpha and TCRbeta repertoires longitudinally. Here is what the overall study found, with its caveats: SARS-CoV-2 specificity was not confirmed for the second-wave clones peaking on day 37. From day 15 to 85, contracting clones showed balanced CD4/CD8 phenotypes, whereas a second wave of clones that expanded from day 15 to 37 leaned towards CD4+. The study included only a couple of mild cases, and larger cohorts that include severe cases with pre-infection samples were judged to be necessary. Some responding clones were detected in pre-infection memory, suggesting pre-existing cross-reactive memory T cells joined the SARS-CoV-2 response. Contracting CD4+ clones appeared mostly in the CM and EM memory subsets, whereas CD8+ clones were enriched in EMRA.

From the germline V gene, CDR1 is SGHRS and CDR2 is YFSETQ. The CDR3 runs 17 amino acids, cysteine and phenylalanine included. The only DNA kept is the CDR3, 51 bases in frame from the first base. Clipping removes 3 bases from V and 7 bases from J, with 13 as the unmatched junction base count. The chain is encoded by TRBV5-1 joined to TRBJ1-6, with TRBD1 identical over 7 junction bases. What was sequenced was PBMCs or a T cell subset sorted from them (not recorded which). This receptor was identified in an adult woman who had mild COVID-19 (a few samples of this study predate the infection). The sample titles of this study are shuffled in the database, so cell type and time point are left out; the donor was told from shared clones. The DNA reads TGCGCCAGCAGCTCAACTCTAGGACAGGCGGGGAATTCACCCCTCCACTTT. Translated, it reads CASSSTLGQAGNSPLHF.